A single sample gave rise to the 30 T cell receptor beta chains below, sequenced in a study of blood T cell repertoires in COVID-19. Clones were read by immunoSEQ multiplex PCR, and TCRdb kept only the in-frame ones, dropping some. The data contain 40,000 to 50,000 clones, approximately 85% of them singletons. The sample taken for sequencing was peripheral blood. These receptors all come from a middle-aged man with active or convalescent COVID-19.

This sequence joins TRBV21-1 and TRBJ1-4; the table calls TRBD1, which could not be checked here. TRBV21-1 represents a pseudogene. The CDR3 consists of 17 residues. This chain's CDR3 is CASSKGAGPKTNEKLFF. DNA of the CDR3: TGTGCCAGCAGCAAAGGAGCAGGCCCGAAAACTAATGAAAAACTGTTTTTT.

The chain employs TRBV29-1 and TRBJ1-1, with 12 bases matching TRBD1. V lost 3 bases to trimming and J lost 11 bases; unmatched junction nucleotides: 7. The germline CDR1 and CDR2 sequences are SQVTM and ANQGSEA. The CDR3 totals 13 residues. CDR3 coding DNA: TGCAGCGTTGAGAGGGGACAGGGGGCCAGGGCTTTCTTT. Amino acids: CSVERGQGARAFF.

The CDR3 coding sequence is TGTGCCAGCAGTGTAGGCGGCACACAGGGAAAAATAACCAAAAACATTCAGTACTTC. Translation: CASSVGGTQGKITKNIQYF. This sequence joins TRBV6-1 and TRBJ2-4, with TRBD1 as a possible D gene (6 bases). Per the germline V gene, CDR1 is MNHNS and CDR2 is SASEGT. The V gene lost 4 bases and the J gene lost 2 bases, with 24 bases spanning the gap. The CDR3 has 19 amino acids.

This clone was counted a single time. V usage is TRBV5-5 and J usage is TRBJ1-4; weak D call: TRBD1 (5 bases). The CDR3 runs to 14 residues. CDR1 and CDR2 (germline): SGHKS, YYEKEE (reference sequence). V lost 0 bases to trimming and J lost 3 bases, with 6 bases between them. The DNA for the CDR3 is TGTGCCAGCAGCTTGGGGACACCTAATGAAAAACTGTTTTTT. As protein: CASSLGTPNEKLFF.

The chain joins TRBV6-4 to TRBJ2-3, with a weak D call TRBD1 (7 bases). CDR1 is MRHNA and CDR2 is SNTAGT in the germline V gene. Trimming removed 6 bases from V and 6 bases from J, with 16 bases in between. This CDR3 contains 14 residues. The CDR3 region has the DNA TGTGCCAGCAGCTCCCAGGGGGGAAGGGATACGCAGTATTTT. Translation gives CASSSQGGRDTQYF.

This chain uses TRBV5-1 with TRBJ2-3; 8 bases align to TRBD2. The CDR3 is 14 residues long. V lost 4 bases to trimming and J lost 8 bases; unmatched junction nucleotides: 9. Looked up from germline, CDR1 is SGHRS and CDR2 is YFSETQ. CDR3 region: CASSRSGGRGTQYF. CDR3 DNA: TGCGCCAGCAGCCGTTCGGGGGGGCGCGGTACGCAGTATTTT.

There are a few counts of this clone. The rearrangement joins TRBV7-9 to TRBJ1-3; a weak D match, TRBD1 (5 bases). CDR1 SEHNR and CDR2 FQNEAQ come from the germline V gene (reference sequence). The V end was cut by 4 bases, the J end by 0 bases, with 16 bases between. The CDR3 spans 17 residues. CDR3 region: CASSSIVGASSGNTIYF. The CDR3 DNA reads TGTGCCAGCAGCTCGATCGTTGGGGCGAGCTCTGGAAACACCATATATTTT.

The table lists this clone with a few counts. This chain uses TRBV30 with TRBJ1-2; 8 bases are shared with TRBD1. Trimming removed 5 bases from V and 4 bases from J; junction bases left unmatched: 15. CDR1 GTSNPN and CDR2 SVGIG come from the germline V gene (reference sequence). This CDR3 region has 16 residues. CDR3 sequence: CAWAMTQGARGYGYTF. In nucleotides, the CDR3 is TGTGCCTGGGCTATGACGCAGGGGGCGCGAGGCTATGGCTACACCTTC. The variable domain in full, completed from reference TRBV30 and TRBJ1-2, reads SQTIHQWPATLVQPVGSPLSLECTVEGTSNPNLYWYRQAAGRGLQLLFYSVGIGQISSEVPQNLSASRPQDRQFILSSKKLLLSDSGFYLCAWAMTQGARGYGYTFGSGTRLTVV.

The CDR3 DNA reads TGTGCCAGCAGCTCCATGGGGAGGGATGAACACATGAACACTGAAGCTTTCTTT. Translated: CASSSMGRDEHMNTEAFF. The V gene is TRBV7-9, the J gene TRBJ1-1; D gene ambiguous. There are 18 residues in the CDR3. The V gene lost 4 bases and the J gene lost 0 bases, with 21 bases spanning the gap. Germline assignment: CDR1 SEHNR and CDR2 FQNEAQ (reference sequence).

This clone was recorded a few times. J is TRBJ2-1 and V is TRBV6-5; 7 bases agree with TRBD1. Germline V gene data show CDR1 as MNHEY and CDR2 as SVGAGI. J was trimmed by 8 bases and V by 5 bases; bases with no gene match: 12. This CDR3 comprises 15 residues. The CDR3: CASSRLGTVLDEQFF. DNA of the CDR3: TGTGCCAGCAGTAGACTTGGGACAGTACTCGATGAGCAGTTCTTC.

J is TRBJ1-1 and V is TRBV13; possibly TRBD1 for D (5 bases). This CDR3 comprises 16 residues. Germline loops: CDR1 PRHDT, CDR2 FYEKMQ (reference sequence). V lost 3 bases and J lost 0, with 14 bases in between. The CDR3 reads CASSFGRRGLNTEAFF. The CDR3 DNA is TGTGCCAGCAGCTTCGGGCGTAGGGGTCTGAACACTGAAGCTTTCTTT. The full variable domain, with the rest looked up from reference TRBV13 and TRBJ1-1, is AAGVIQSPRHLIKEKRETATLKCYPIPRHDTVYWYQQGPGQDPQFLISFYEKMQSDKGSIPDRFSAQQFSDYHSELNMSSLELGDSALYFCASSFGRRGLNTEAFFGQGTRLTVV.

This clone came up a few times. The V call is TRBV30, the J call TRBJ1-1; TRBD1 matches 7 bases. V lost 2 bases to trimming and J lost 3 bases; unmatched junction nucleotides: 6. The CDR3 runs 14 residues. Germline CDR1 reads GTSNPN; CDR2 reads SVGIG (reference sequence). Here the CDR3 reads CAWSPGDSHTEAFF. In nucleotides, the CDR3 is TGTGCCTGGAGTCCCGGGGACAGCCACACTGAAGCTTTCTTT.

V usage is TRBV3-1 (or the pseudogene TRBV3-2) and J usage is TRBJ2-1; D not resolved. This CDR3 has 15 residues. Trimming took off 0 bases at V and 6 bases at J, with 12 bases between the two ends. Germline V gene lookup returns CDR1 LGHDT and CDR2 YNNKEL (reference sequence). CDR3 region: CASSQECLDGNEQFF. The DNA of the CDR3 is TGTGCCAGCAGCCAAGAATGCCTAGATGGCAATGAGCAGTTCTTC.

The rearrangement links TRBV30 to TRBJ1-5, with D possibly being TRBD1 (5 bases). V lost 3 bases to trimming and J lost 6 bases, with 15 bases between them. Germline loops: CDR1 GTSNPN, CDR2 SVGIG (reference sequence). The CDR3 consists of 14 residues. CDR3 nucleotides: TGTGCCTGGAGAAATCAGGGAATGGTTCAGCCCCAGCATTTT. Its protein is CAWRNQGMVQPQHF.

The chain joins TRBV4-1 to TRBJ1-6, with 8 bases identical to TRBD1. The CDR3 runs 17 residues. From germline, CDR1 is MGHRA and CDR2 YSYEKL. Trimming took 4 bases from V and 13 from J; bases not matched to a gene: 18. The DNA for the CDR3 is TGCGCCAGCAGCCTTCCCGCCTTCCGGACAGGGTCGGGCCCCCTCCACTTT. This codes for CASSLPAFRTGSGPLHF.

The chain has TRBV9 and TRBJ2-3; 9 bases line up with TRBD2. V lost 1 base and J lost 6; bases outside the gene matches: 9. Germline-derived CDR1 and CDR2 are SGDLS and YYNGEE. The CDR3 runs 16 residues. Here the CDR3 DNA reads TGTGCCAGCAGCGTATCGGCGGGAGGGCCGCTGGATACGCAGTATTTT. Its translation: CASSVSAGGPLDTQYF.

This chain links TRBV9 with TRBJ2-7; 9 nucleotides match TRBD1. V trimming: 4 bases; J trimming: 3 bases; junction bases outside the gene matches: 8. CDR3 length: 15 residues. Germline loops: CDR1 SGDLS, CDR2 YYNGEE. As DNA, the CDR3 is TGTGCCAGCAGCCCAAGGGGACAGGGACACTACGAGCAGTACTTC. This codes for CASSPRGQGHYEQYF.

CDR3: CASRGGQGPAEAFF. In DNA form, the CDR3 reads TGTGCCAGCAGAGGCGGACAGGGGCCGGCTGAAGCTTTCTTT. J is TRBJ1-1 and V is TRBV28; 9 nucleotides line up with TRBD1. The CDR3 totals 14 residues. The V gene end was trimmed by 6 bases and the J gene end by 6 bases; junction bases not matched to a gene: 8. Germline CDR1 is MDHEN and CDR2 is SYDVKM.

This chain joins TRBV12-5 and TRBJ1-6, with D possibly being TRBD1 (5 bases). Trimming removed 3 bases at V and 6 bases at J, with 12 bases between. Germline CDR1 LGHNT, CDR2 FRNRAP. The CDR3 is made up of 15 amino acids. CDR3 nucleotides: TGTGCTAGTGGTTTTGCAACGGGGGGTAATTCACCCCTCCACTTT. It specifies CASGFATGGNSPLHF.

The genes are TRBV28 and TRBJ1-1; 10 nucleotides align to TRBD1. Germline V lookup: CDR1 MDHEN, CDR2 SYDVKM. There are 13 residues in the CDR3. J was trimmed by 4 bases and V by 6 bases; bases with no gene match: 2. As DNA, the CDR3 is TGTGCCAGCAGGGGGACAGGGGCCACTGAAGCTTTCTTT. It yields the protein CASRGTGATEAFF. Filled out from reference TRBV28 and TRBJ1-1, the complete variable domain reads DVKVTQSSRYLVKRTGEKVFLECVQDMDHENMFWYRQDPGLGLRLIYFSYDVKMKEKGDIPEGYSVSREKKERFSLILESASTNQTSMYLCASRGTGATEAFFGQGTRLTVV.

The V call is TRBV12-3 or TRBV12-4, the J call TRBJ1-2; D is uncertain. The CDR3 covers 13 residues. V lost 1 base to trimming and J lost 5 bases, with 8 bases between them. CDR3 loop: CASSLGSGYGYTF. Written as DNA, the CDR3 is TGTGCCAGCAGTTTAGGTTCGGGATATGGCTACACCTTC.

This clone has a handful of counts. The CDR3 DNA is TGCGCCAGCAAACCAGCGGGGGGAAACATTCAGTACTTC. Its protein product is CASKPAGGNIQYF. The J gene is TRBJ2-4, the V gene TRBV5-1, with TRBD2 identical over 9 bases. CDR3 length equals 13 residues. Trimming took 6 bases from V and 6 from J; bases not matched to a gene: 4. CDR1 is SGHRS and CDR2 is YFSETQ in the germline V gene.

The CDR3 DNA follows: TGTGCCAGCAGCTTGGGGCAGGCCGCGGGCTCCTATAATTCACCCCTCCACTTT. The encoded protein is CASSLGQAAGSYNSPLHF. V usage is TRBV5-4 and J usage is TRBJ1-6; D gene uncertain. There are 18 residues in the CDR3. Germline loops: CDR1 SGHNT, CDR2 YYREEE (reference sequence). V was clipped by 0 bases and J by 0 bases, with 13 bases between them.

The CDR3 loop is CASSLYTSGVEGNEQFF. The CDR3 DNA reads as TGCGCCAGCAGCTTGTATACTAGCGGGGTAGAGGGCAATGAGCAGTTCTTC. V and J are TRBV5-1 and TRBJ2-1, with 10 bases lining up with TRBD2. J lost 6 bases, V lost 1 base, and 10 bases had no gene match. CDR1 and CDR2 from the germline V gene are SGHRS and YFSETQ. This CDR3 region has 17 residues.

In its sample, this clone was seen a few times. The chain has TRBV4-1 and TRBJ1-5, with a weak D call TRBD1 (5 bases). This CDR3 has 15 amino acids. The germline V and J ends were trimmed by 4 bases and 6 bases, with 16 bases remaining between them. Per the germline V gene, CDR1 is MGHRA and CDR2 is YSYEKL. This CDR3 is CASSLGLITGQPQHF. The CDR3 DNA is TGCGCCAGCAGCCTGGGACTGATTACAGGTCAGCCCCAGCATTTT.

This chain connects TRBV19 to TRBJ1-2; tentative D call: TRBD1 (5 bases). Between the trimmed V and J ends, which lost 6 bases and 4 bases, there was a span of 15 bases. Germline CDR1 and CDR2: LNHDA and SQIVND (reference sequence). This CDR3 is built from 14 residues. CDR3 DNA: TGTGCCAGTAGAAGCCAGACAGAACTCTATGGCTACACCTTC. Encoded protein: CASRSQTELYGYTF.

The gene calls are TRBV9 and TRBJ2-3; a possible D gene is TRBD2 (6 bases). The CDR3 runs to 15 residues. The germline gives CDR1 SGDLS, CDR2 YYNGEE. V dropped 4 bases and J dropped 2 bases, with 14 bases sitting between them. This CDR3 reads CASSPAGRLTDTQYF. CDR3 sequence (DNA): TGTGCCAGCAGCCCCGCGGGAAGGCTCACAGATACGCAGTATTTT. Full variable domain (missing parts from reference TRBV9 and TRBJ2-3): DSGVTQTPKHLITATGQRVTLRCSPRSGDLSVYWYQQSLDQGLQFLIQYYNGEERAKGNILERFSAQQFPDLHSELNLSSLELGDSALYFCASSPAGRLTDTQYFGPGTRLTVL.

The chain couples TRBV4-2 to TRBJ1-6; D is unclear. Germline V gene sequence: CDR1 LGHNA, CDR2 YNFKEQ. CDR3 size: 14 residues. Trimming left V 4 bases short and J 6 bases short, with 10 bases between. In DNA form, the CDR3 reads TGTGCCAGCAGCCTCGACACCTTTAATTCACCCCTCCACTTT. Amino acid sequence: CASSLDTFNSPLHF.

The V call is TRBV24-1, the J call TRBJ2-1; 12 nucleotides line up with TRBD2. The CDR3 spans 16 residues. Per the germline V gene, CDR1 is KGHDR and CDR2 is SFDVKD. V shed 3 bases and J 7 bases; nucleotides not matched to a gene: 6. In DNA, the CDR3 is TGTGCCACCAGTGATACAACTAGCGGGAGGTTAAATGAGCAGTTCTTC. Its translation is CATSDTTSGRLNEQFF.

This chain connects TRBV5-1 to TRBJ2-7; a weak D match, TRBD2 (6 bases). Trimming left V 4 bases short and J 2 bases short, with 19 bases between. The CDR3 totals 16 residues. The V gene's germline CDR1 is SGHRS and CDR2 YFSETQ. CDR3 sequence: CASSPSAQGGTYEQYF. The DNA for the CDR3 is TGCGCCAGCAGCCCCAGCGCCCAGGGAGGAACCTACGAGCAGTACTTC. Full variable domain (remainder filled in from reference TRBV5-1 and TRBJ2-7): KAGVTQTPRYLIKTRGQQVTLSCSPISGHRSVSWYQQTPGQGLQFLFEYFSETQRNKGNFPGRFSGRQFSNSRSEMNVSTLELGDSALYLCASSPSAQGGTYEQYFGPGTRLTVT.